A single sample is the source of the 20 T cell receptor beta chains below, sequenced in a study of T cells after yellow fever vaccination. TCRdb redid the calling of the 5' RACE reads with MiXCR, one entry per CDR3 protein. Of about 160,000 distinct CDR3 sequences listed, approximately 6.8% are singletons. The starting material was CD4+ T cells sorted from PBMCs, obtained about 5 days after the first yellow fever vaccination. The receptors come from a man younger than 35 who received the YFV17D yellow fever vaccine.

This clonotype was counted ten times or more. The rearrangement links TRBV5-1 to TRBJ2-3; D is uncertain. The CDR3 sequence is 16 residues long. Germline assignment: CDR1 SGHRS and CDR2 YFSETQ. Trimming left V 4 bases short and J 2 bases short, with 17 bases between. The CDR3 region is CASSAEALGFTDTQYF. In DNA, the CDR3 is TGCGCCAGCAGCGCAGAAGCTCTGGGCTTCACAGATACGCAGTATTTT.

The chain combines TRBV7-2 with TRBJ2-1; D is possibly TRBD1 or TRBD2 (5 bases each). Between the trimmed V and J ends, which lost 1 base and 10 bases, there was a span of 8 bases. The germline gives CDR1 SGHTA, CDR2 FQGNSA. The CDR3 consists of 12 residues. CDR3 sequence (DNA): TGTGCCAGCAGCTTAGAGGGACGGGAGCAGTTCTTC. Translation gives CASSLEGREQFF.

There are a few counts of this clonotype. J is TRBJ2-7 and V is TRBV7-9; D ambiguous. Between the trimmed V and J ends, which lost 1 base and 0 bases, there was a span of 7 bases. The germline V gene encodes CDR1 SEHNR and CDR2 FQNEAQ (reference sequence). The CDR3 is 14 residues long. CDR3 in amino acids: CASSLDPHSYEQYF. Here the CDR3 DNA reads TGTGCCAGCAGCTTAGACCCCCACTCCTACGAGCAGTACTTC.

The J gene is TRBJ2-2, the V gene TRBV7-9, with 7 nucleotides matching TRBD2. The CDR3 spans 15 residues. The junction had 9 bases not matched to a gene; V was cut back by 3 bases and J by 8 bases. Germline-derived CDR1 and CDR2 are SEHNR and FQNEAQ (reference sequence). As DNA, the CDR3 is TGTGCCAGCAGCTTCGCGGCGGGGGATCAGGGGGAGCTGTTTTTT. It encodes CASSFAAGDQGELFF.

This clonotype was found a few times. V gene TRBV6-5 combines with J gene TRBJ1-5; 11 positions agree with TRBD1. The trim removed 8 bases at V and 7 bases at J, leaving 13 bases unmatched. This CDR3 contains 16 residues. The germline gives CDR1 MNHEY, CDR2 SVGAGI. The CDR3 sequence: CASSKDPGQGGQPQHF. In nucleotides, the CDR3 is TGTGCCAGCTCAAAGGACCCGGGACAGGGGGGACAGCCCCAGCATTTT.

The table lists this clonotype with many counts. The chain employs TRBV5-1 and TRBJ2-2, with no clear D. CDR3 length equals 14 residues. Germline V lookup: CDR1 SGHRS, CDR2 YFSETQ. Trimming cost V 4 bases and J 6 bases, with 13 bases left between them. The CDR3 coding sequence is TGCGCCAGCAGCCCCGTCCCCGAGGCCGGGGAGCTGTTTTTT. Its protein is CASSPVPEAGELFF.

This clonotype was recorded at least ten times. This CDR3 is missing its conserved last phenylalanine or tryptophan, likely due to a read error. The limits of the CDR3 on the DNA are not certain, so only TCRdb's listed CDR3 is given. The J gene is TRBJ1-2, the V gene TRBV29-1. CDR1 and CDR2 from the germline V gene are SQVTM and ANQGSEA. The CDR3 spans 10 amino acids, including both terminal residues. CDR3 protein: CSVDSRDFLS.

Note on this clonotype: A much larger clone is a single base away; this may be a read error. CDR3 sequence reads: CASNQTPASSGEQFF. The DNA of the CDR3 is TGCGCCAGCAACCAAACCCCGGCGTCGAGCGGGGAGCAGTTCTTC. V is TRBV4-3 and J is TRBJ2-1; TRBD2 is a possible D gene (6 bases). CDR1 LGHNA and CDR2 YSLEER come from the germline V gene. The CDR3 covers 15 residues.

This clonotype was seen a handful of times. This chain joins TRBV10-3 and TRBJ1-2; D gene ambiguous. The V and J ends lost 2 bases and 4 bases respectively, with 14 bases between them. The CDR3 sequence is 15 residues long. Germline V lookup: CDR1 ENHRY, CDR2 SYGVKD. CDR3 sequence reads: CAISEGQAYSYGYTF. The DNA of the CDR3 is TGTGCCATCAGTGAGGGGCAGGCCTACAGCTATGGCTACACCTTC.

In regard to this clonotype: With a much larger clone just one base away, this may be a read error. The chain recombines TRBV3-1 with TRBJ2-7, with TRBD2 identical over 10 bases. The J segment lost 4 bases and the V segment lost 4 bases, leaving 4 bases of the junction unmatched. CDR1 is LGHDT and CDR2 is YNNKEL in the germline V gene (reference sequence). The CDR3 totals 14 residues. The CDR3 reads CASSLGLARYEQYV. CDR3 nucleotide sequence: TGTGCCAGCAGCCTGGGACTAGCGCGGTACGAGCAGTACGTC.

The table lists this clonotype with many counts. The gene calls are TRBV12-3 or TRBV12-4 and TRBJ1-2, with D possibly matching TRBD1 (5 bases). Trimming shortened V by 7 bases and J by 8 bases, and 20 bases separated the two germline ends. This CDR3 is built from 14 residues. The CDR3 protein is CASTVSGRAEGYTF. CDR3 coding DNA: TGTGCCAGCACCGTATCGGGCAGGGCTGAGGGCTACACCTTC.

This clonotype came up a few times. The chain has TRBV7-2 and TRBJ1-4, with TRBD1 matching 8 bases. This CDR3 has 16 amino acids. After removal of 5 bases from V and 6 bases from J, the junction contained 11 bases not matched to a gene. Per the germline V gene, CDR1 is SGHTA and CDR2 is FQGNSA. As DNA, the CDR3 is TGTGCCAGCAGCCTGGGGCAGGGGGCTGGAGATGAAAAACTGTTTTTT. It codes for CASSLGQGAGDEKLFF.

At least ten counts were recorded for this clonotype. The chain joins TRBV20-1 to TRBJ2-7, with 10 positions matching TRBD1. Germline lookup yields CDR1 DFQATT and CDR2 SNEGSKA (reference sequence). Trimming took 2 bases from V and 6 from J; bases not matched to a gene: 13. The CDR3 runs to 16 residues. The CDR3 region is CSARQFGTGDLSEQYV. CDR3 sequence (DNA): TGCAGTGCTAGACAATTTGGGACAGGGGATCTATCCGAGCAGTACGTC.

This clonotype was found many times. The chain joins TRBV6-1 to TRBJ2-7; D might be TRBD1 (5 bases). Trimming removed 6 bases from V and 4 bases from J, with 19 bases in between. The length of the CDR3 is 15 residues. Germline V gene data show CDR1 as MNHNS and CDR2 as SASEGT. The CDR3 region is CASSPRHGAQYEQYF. The CDR3, as DNA: TGTGCCAGCAGCCCCCGGCATGGGGCTCAATACGAGCAGTACTTC.

The V and J genes are TRBV7-2 and TRBJ1-2, with 9 bases lining up with TRBD1. The junction had 3 bases not matched to a gene; V was cut back by 0 bases and J by 4 bases. The germline V gene encodes CDR1 SGHTA and CDR2 FQGNSA. This CDR3 region has 15 residues. DNA of the CDR3: TGTGCCAGCAGCTTAGCGGCGACAGGGGGCTATGGCTACACCTTC. Translation gives CASSLAATGGYGYTF.

This clonotype has just a few counts. The rearrangement uses TRBV20-1 and TRBJ2-2, with D perhaps TRBD1 or TRBD2 (6 bases each). Germline CDR1 reads DFQATT; CDR2 reads SNEGSKA (reference sequence). This CDR3 is 15 amino acids long. Trimming removed 2 bases at V and 4 bases at J, with 14 bases between. The CDR3 DNA is TGCAGTGCTAGATCTGAAGGGGGGCTCACCGGGGAGCTGTTTTTT. This translates into CSARSEGGLTGELFF.

The V call is TRBV3-1, the J call TRBJ1-6; no clear D. The CDR3 loop spans 15 amino acids. Trimming shortened V by 4 bases and J by 9 bases, and 16 bases separated the two germline ends. In germline, CDR1 is LGHDT, CDR2 YNNKEL (reference sequence). This CDR3 is CASSPGPFGPSPLHF. CDR3 in DNA: TGTGCCAGCAGCCCGGGCCCCTTCGGACCTTCACCCCTCCACTTT.

This clonotype was detected a few times. The chain couples TRBV24-1 to TRBJ2-2, with TRBD1 matching over 7 bases. The germline V gene has CDR1 KGHDR and CDR2 SFDVKD. The CDR3 contains 15 residues. Trimming took 6 bases from V and 6 from J; bases not matched to a gene: 9. The CDR3: CATSFEGARSGELFF. CDR3 DNA: TGTGCCACCAGTTTTGAGGGGGCGAGATCCGGGGAGCTGTTTTTT.

The chain links TRBV18 to TRBJ2-1; D is perhaps TRBD1 (5 bases). Germline CDR1 and CDR2: KGHSH and LQKENI. The CDR3 is made up of 15 amino acids. V lost 3 bases to trimming and J lost 12 bases, with 21 bases between them. CDR3 sequence reads: CASSPDSPLALGQFF. The CDR3 region has the DNA TGTGCCAGCTCACCCGACAGTCCTCTTGCCCTTGGGCAGTTCTTC.

This clonotype was counted many times. The rearrangement uses TRBV28 and TRBJ2-5; TRBD2 might be the D (6 bases). Germline CDR1 and CDR2: MDHEN and SYDVKM. The CDR3 has 15 residues. V gave up 2 bases and J gave up 0 bases, with 10 bases separating them. CDR3: CASSLRGRYQETQYF. CDR3 coding DNA: TGTGCCAGCAGTTTACGGGGGAGATACCAAGAGACCCAGTACTTC.